The present entry profiles one T cell receptor (beta chain) with its context. The data are from a study of cytotoxic CD8 clonotypes in ibrutinib-treated CLL. Background on the study: On average, each sample had hundreds of thousands of productive templates and more than 85,000 productive rearrangements.

Trimming pared 7 bases from V and 2 bases from J, leaving 15 bases between. CDR3 length: 14 amino acids. Germline V gene data show CDR1 as SNHLY and CDR2 as FYNNEI. Sequenced by immunoSEQ multiplex PCR; TCRdb stores in-frame clones only, minus some. The sample contains about 68,000 clones, roughly 72% of which appear only once. J is TRBJ2-7 and V is TRBV2; D tentatively fits TRBD1 or TRBD2 (5 bases each). The source is a human donor with chronic lymphocytic leukemia. The sample was PBMCs, taken after 12 months of ibrutinib treatment. CDR3 residues: CASKTGLGTYEQYF. The CDR3 coding sequence is TGTGCCAGCAAAACGGGGCTCGGAACCTACGAGCAGTACTTC.